This TCR beta chain was sequenced during a study of shared clonotypes between healthy human individuals. General study results and limits: Among four donors, 4.5% to 5.5% of naive CD4 clonotypes were found in common.

There are a few counts of this clone. Its target is unknown. Clones were read by immunoSEQ multiplex PCR, and TCRdb kept only the in-frame ones, dropping some. The sample carries around 610,000 clones, about 96% recorded once. Naive CD8 cells comprised CD45RO-negative, CCR7-positively selected cells, excluding terminally differentiated effector memory CD45RA+ cells. Germline loops: CDR1 LNHDA, CDR2 SQIVND (reference sequence). The CDR3 has 13 amino acids. Deletions cut 3 bases from V and 7 bases from J, with 12 bases between. This TCR was recovered from a woman between 25 and 40 years old in good health. This chain connects TRBV19 to TRBJ1-2, with D tentatively TRBD1 (5 bases). Sequenced material: naive CD8+ T cells sorted from blood. This CDR3 is CASSMRGSLGYTF. CDR3 coding DNA: TGTGCCAGTAGTATGAGGGGATCGCTTGGCTACACCTTC.